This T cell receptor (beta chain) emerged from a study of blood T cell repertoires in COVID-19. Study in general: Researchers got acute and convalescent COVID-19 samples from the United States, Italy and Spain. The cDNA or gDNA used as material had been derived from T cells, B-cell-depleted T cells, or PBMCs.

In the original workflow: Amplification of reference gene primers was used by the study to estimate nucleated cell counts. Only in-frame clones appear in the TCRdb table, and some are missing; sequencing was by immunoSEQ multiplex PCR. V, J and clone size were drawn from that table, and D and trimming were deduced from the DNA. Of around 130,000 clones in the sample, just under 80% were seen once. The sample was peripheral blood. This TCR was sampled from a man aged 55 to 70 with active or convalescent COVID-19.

The CDR3 protein is CASSWGPTGVNTEAFF. Written as DNA, the CDR3 is TGTGCCAGCAGCTGGGGCCCGACAGGGGTGAACACTGAAGCTTTCTTT. V usage is TRBV5-6 and J usage is TRBJ1-1; 8 bases align to TRBD1. This CDR3 is 16 amino acids long. Germline V lookup: CDR1 SGHDT, CDR2 YYEEEE. J was trimmed by 0 bases and V by 3 bases; bases with no gene match: 7. Filled out from reference TRBV5-6 and TRBJ1-1, the complete variable domain reads DAGVTQSPTHLIKTRGQQVTLRCSPKSGHDTVSWYQQALGQGPQFIFQYYEEEERQRGNFPDRFSGHQFPNYSSELNVNALLLGDSALYLCASSWGPTGVNTEAFFGQGTRLTVV.